One and the same sample provided the 23 T cell receptor beta chains below, sequenced in a study of T cells in Graves' hyperthyroidism and ophthalmopathy. What was amplified from RNA transcripts were TCR beta CDR3 regions. Researchers ran a first-round RT-PCR on the TCR CDR3 using the HTBI primer set. TCRdb used MiXCR to reprocess the multiplex PCR reads, holding one entry per CDR3 protein. The sample yields about 720,000 distinct CDR3 sequences, about 17% seen once. Material for sequencing was blood. These receptor sequences come from a woman aged 45-60 years with Graves' hyperthyroidism that later progressed to Graves' ophthalmopathy.

The table lists this clonotype with many counts. The chain joins TRBV7-2 to TRBJ2-1; D call uncertain. CDR1 is SGHTA and CDR2 is FQGNSA in the germline V gene. The CDR3 contains 13 residues. V lost 3 bases and J 2 bases, leaving 5 bases between the germline ends. The CDR3 coding sequence is TGTGCCAGCAGCTTTGGGCCCTACAATGAGCAGTTCTTC. This sequence encodes CASSFGPYNEQFF.

This clonotype was counted many times. The chain has TRBV3-1 and TRBJ2-1; the D gene is possibly TRBD2 (5 bases). Trimming left V 5 bases short and J 12 bases short, with 17 bases between. CDR3 length: 13 residues. Per the germline V gene, CDR1 is LGHDT and CDR2 is YNNKEL (reference sequence). CDR3 protein: CASSSPGWETQFF. CDR3 in DNA: TGTGCCAGCAGCTCCCCCGGGTGGGAGACGCAGTTCTTC.

This clonotype came up a few times. The chain uses TRBV20-1 and TRBJ2-6; TRBD1 agrees at 9 bases. The V gene end was trimmed by 3 bases and the J gene end by 0 bases; junction bases not matched to a gene: 3. The germline gives CDR1 DFQATT, CDR2 SNEGSKA (reference sequence). The length of the CDR3 is 16 residues. The CDR3 DNA is TGCAGTGCTAGGACAGGGGGTTTCTCTGGGGCCAACGTCCTGACTTTC. Residues: CSARTGGFSGANVLTF.

J is TRBJ2-1 and V is TRBV12-3 or TRBV12-4; no clear D. The CDR3 extends over 12 amino acids. The V end lost 3 bases, the J end lost 8 bases, and 8 bases lay between the germline ends. In nucleotides, the CDR3 is TGTGCCAGCAGTTTTTCCGGGCATGAGCAGTTCTTC. The encoded protein is CASSFSGHEQFF.

Concerning this clonotype: Possible read error: a much larger clone is one base away. The chain links TRBV6-2 or TRBV6-3 to TRBJ1-2, with 9 bases fitting TRBD1. Per germline, CDR1 MNHEY and CDR2 SVGEGT. V gave up 5 bases and J gave up 6 bases; unmatched junction bases: 4. There are 13 residues in the CDR3. The DNA for the CDR3 is TGTGCCAGCAGTAAAGACAGGGGGGATGGCTACACCTTC. Protein sequence: CASSKDRGDGYTF.

This clonotype was recorded many times. This chain links TRBV3-1 with TRBJ1-3, with D possibly being TRBD1 (6 bases). Between the trimmed V and J ends, which lost 5 bases and 3 bases, there was a span of 11 bases. The germline gives CDR1 LGHDT, CDR2 YNNKEL (reference sequence). The CDR3 totals 14 residues. The CDR3 DNA reads as TGTGCCAGCAGCGCACGGGGGCTTGGAAACACCATATATTTT. This codes for CASSARGLGNTIYF.

This sequence joins TRBV6-1 and TRBJ1-2; 8 bases map to TRBD1. Germline V gene sequence: CDR1 MNHNS, CDR2 SASEGT. The CDR3 is made up of 21 amino acids. Unmatched junction bases numbered 21, after V lost 3 bases and J lost 0 bases. The CDR3 reads CASSEAPPTGAQHYPNYGYTF. CDR3 in DNA: TGTGCCAGCAGTGAGGCCCCCCCGACAGGGGCTCAACACTATCCTAACTATGGCTACACCTTC.

This clonotype was found many times. The chain couples TRBV10-3 to TRBJ2-5; D call uncertain. The germline CDR1 and CDR2 sequences are ENHRY and SYGVKD. The CDR3 runs 11 residues. Trimming pared 2 bases from V and 5 bases from J, leaving 3 bases between. The CDR3 loop is CAISETETQYF. CDR3 DNA sequence: TGTGCCATCAGTGAGACGGAGACCCAGTACTTC.

This clonotype was detected once. V and J are TRBV19 and TRBJ2-5; D is undetermined. V was shortened by 2 bases and J by 5 bases, with 9 bases between the two germline ends. The germline CDR1 and CDR2 sequences are LNHDA and SQIVND (reference sequence). The CDR3 spans 13 residues. CDR3 sequence (DNA): TGTGCCAGTAGTATAATAGGTTGGGAGACCCAGTACTTC. This codes for CASSIIGWETQYF.

This sequence joins TRBV7-9 and TRBJ1-2, with 7 bases fitting TRBD1. V dropped 5 bases and J dropped 7; count of bases not matched to a gene: 4. The CDR3 consists of 12 residues. Germline-derived CDR1 and CDR2 are SEHNR and FQNEAQ (reference sequence). The CDR3 bases are TGTGCCAGCAGCGTCGGACAGGTTGGCTACACCTTC. Translation: CASSVGQVGYTF.

The genes are TRBV12-3 or TRBV12-4 and TRBJ2-6, with D possibly being TRBD1 or TRBD2 (6 bases each). The V gene lost 8 bases and the J gene lost 0 bases, with 32 bases spanning the gap. The CDR3 loop spans 22 amino acids. The chain's CDR3 is CASHTRGLSPAWPLSGANVLTF. The CDR3 nucleotides are TGTGCCAGCCATACCAGGGGACTGAGCCCCGCCTGGCCCCTCTCTGGGGCCAACGTCCTGACTTTC.

This clonotype was detected only a few times. CDR3 bases: TGCGCCATCTGGGTGAGTGGGAACACTGAAGCTTTCTTT. Translated: CAIWVSGNTEAFF. The chain uses TRBV5-1 and TRBJ1-1, with no clear D. CDR3 length: 13 residues. The germline CDR1 and CDR2 sequences are SGHRS and YFSETQ. V was shortened by 9 bases and J by 1 base, with 13 bases between the two germline ends.

This clonotype was counted ten times or more. V usage is TRBV7-3 and J usage is TRBJ2-5; the match to TRBD1 covers 9 bases. The germline gives CDR1 SGHTA, CDR2 FQGTGA. This CDR3 has 16 amino acids. The V segment lost 4 bases and the J segment 4 bases; nucleotides outside the gene matches: 10. The CDR3 spells CASSSLSGTGTETQYF. The CDR3 DNA reads as TGTGCCAGCAGCTCCCTTTCCGGGACAGGGACAGAGACCCAGTACTTC.

This clonotype was counted a few times. This chain connects TRBV27 to TRBJ1-4, with D hard to call. The CDR3 length is 16 residues. Looked up from germline, CDR1 is MNHEY and CDR2 is SMNVEV (reference sequence). Trimming pared 0 bases from V and 1 base from J, leaving 9 bases between. Here the CDR3 DNA reads TGTGCCAGCAGTTTATCGGCAGTAGGAACTAATGAAAAACTGTTTTTT. It encodes CASSLSAVGTNEKLFF.

In regard to this clonotype: At one boundary the junction diverges from the germline segment, which might be a read error. The chain combines TRBV6-5 with TRBJ2-3; 9 bases are a match to TRBD2. CDR1 and CDR2 from the germline V gene are MNHEY and SVGAGI. The CDR3 loop spans 16 amino acids. The CDR3 loop reads CASGYSASGGTDTQYF. In DNA form, the CDR3 reads TGTGCCAGCGGTTACTCGGCTAGCGGGGGCACAGATACGCAGTATTTT.

In this sample, this clonotype turned up a few times. The J gene is TRBJ1-1, the V gene TRBV29-1, with D maybe TRBD1 (5 bases). CDR1 SQVTM and CDR2 ANQGSEA come from the germline V gene. The CDR3 length is 15 residues. V gave up 0 bases and J gave up 2 bases, with 13 bases separating them. The CDR3 sequence is CSVEEVAGSNTEAFF. CDR3 DNA: TGCAGCGTTGAAGAGGTTGCAGGGTCTAACACTGAAGCTTTCTTT.

This clonotype was detected ten times or more. The V gene is TRBV27, the J gene TRBJ2-3, with 9 bases identical to TRBD1. Germline values: CDR1 MNHEY, CDR2 SMNVEV (reference sequence). The V gene end was trimmed by 7 bases and the J gene end by 4 bases; junction bases not matched to a gene: 9. CDR3 length: 15 residues. DNA for the CDR3: TGTGCCAGCACCGAGGGACAGGGAGGATCAGATACGCAGTATTTT. Translating it yields CASTEGQGGSDTQYF.

This chain connects TRBV27 to TRBJ2-7; D might be TRBD1 (6 bases). The CDR3 spans 16 residues. The V gene's germline CDR1 is MNHEY and CDR2 SMNVEV (reference sequence). The V and J ends lost 0 bases and 0 bases respectively, with 12 bases between them. CDR3 amino acids: CASSLSRGHRSYEQYF. CDR3 coding DNA: TGTGCCAGCAGTTTATCACGGGGACACCGCTCCTACGAGCAGTACTTC.

This clonotype came up many times. J is TRBJ1-5 and V is TRBV6-5, with unresolved D. Per the germline V gene, CDR1 is MNHEY and CDR2 is SVGAGI. V shed 0 bases and J shed 3 bases, with 6 bases lying between them. The CDR3 length is 14 residues. CDR3 nucleotide sequence: TGTGCCAGCAGTTACTCGGTCTCCAATCAGCCCCAGCATTTT. This encodes CASSYSVSNQPQHF.

This clonotype was counted once. V usage is TRBV19 and J usage is TRBJ1-4, with 9 bases aligning to TRBD1. CDR1 is LNHDA and CDR2 is SQIVND in the germline V gene (reference sequence). The CDR3 length is 14 residues. Germline trimming cut 3 bases from V and 6 bases from J; bases unmatched to any gene: 2. CDR3 DNA sequence: TGTGCCAGTAGTATTACAGGGGGCTATGAAAAACTGTTTTTT. Its translation: CASSITGGYEKLFF.

This clonotype was picked up many times. This chain links TRBV3-1 with TRBJ2-2; TRBD1 might be the D (6 bases). CDR1 and CDR2 (germline): LGHDT, YNNKEL (reference sequence). This CDR3 comprises 14 residues. Trimming left V 7 bases short and J 0 bases short, with 9 bases between. For the CDR3, the DNA is TGTGCCAGCATTGGGACAACGAACACCGGGGAGCTGTTTTTT. Its translation is CASIGTTNTGELFF.

This clonotype has ten or more counts. The rearrangement links TRBV7-9 to TRBJ1-1; D is unresolved. The CDR3 runs to 14 residues. Germline V lookup: CDR1 SEHNR, CDR2 FQNEAQ (reference sequence). V was clipped by 1 base and J by 2 bases, with 8 bases between them. The CDR3 sequence: CASSLVLKNTEAFF. CDR3 DNA sequence: TGTGCCAGCAGCTTAGTACTGAAAAACACTGAAGCTTTCTTT.

The rearrangement joins TRBV19 to TRBJ1-5; a possible D gene is TRBD1 (5 bases). The CDR3 contains 15 residues. V was cut by 5 bases and J by 9 bases, with 20 bases left in between. Germline loops: CDR1 LNHDA, CDR2 SQIVND (reference sequence). The CDR3 region has the DNA TGTGCCAGTAGTGTCCCCCGGGTGGACAAGGGGCCCCAGCATTTT. Its protein product is CASSVPRVDKGPQHF.